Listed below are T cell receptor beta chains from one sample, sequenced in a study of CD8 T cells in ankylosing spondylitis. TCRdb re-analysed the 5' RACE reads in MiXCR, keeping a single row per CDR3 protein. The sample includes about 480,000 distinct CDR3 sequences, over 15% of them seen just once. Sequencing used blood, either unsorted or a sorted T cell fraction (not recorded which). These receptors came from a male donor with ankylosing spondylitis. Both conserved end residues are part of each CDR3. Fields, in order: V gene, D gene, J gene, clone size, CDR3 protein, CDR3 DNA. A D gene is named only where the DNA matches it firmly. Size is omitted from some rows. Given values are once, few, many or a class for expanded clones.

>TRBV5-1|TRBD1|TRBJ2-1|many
CASSPGTEAEQFF
TGCGCCAGCAGCCCTGGGACAGAGGCCGAGCAGTTCTTC
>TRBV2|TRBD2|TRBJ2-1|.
CASSMTSGGVNEQFF
TGTGCCAGCAGTATGACTAGCGGGGGGGTGAATGAGCAGTTCTTC
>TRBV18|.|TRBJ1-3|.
CASSPPQGNTIYF
TGTGCCAGCTCACCACCCCAGGGAAACACCATATATTTT
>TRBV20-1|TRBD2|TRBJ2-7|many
CSARTGTRKNEQYF
TGCAGTGCTCGTACCGGGACTAGGAAAAACGAGCAGTACTTC
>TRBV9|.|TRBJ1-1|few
CASSVTPVGDVEAFF
TGTGCCAGCAGCGTAACGCCGGTGGGGGACGTTGAAGCTTTCTTT
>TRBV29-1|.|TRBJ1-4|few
CSVYGANEKLFF
TGCAGCGTTTATGGAGCGAATGAAAAACTGTTTTTT
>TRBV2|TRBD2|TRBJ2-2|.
CASSVQGGITGELFF
TGTGCCAGCAGTGTTCAGGGAGGGATCACCGGGGAGCTGTTTTTT
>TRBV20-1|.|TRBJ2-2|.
CSARKNSNTGELFF
TGCAGTGCTAGAAAGAACAGCAACACCGGGGAGCTGTTTTTT
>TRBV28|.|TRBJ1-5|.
CASSERAGARGNQPQHF
TGTGCCAGCAGCGAAAGGGCGGGGGCTCGGGGCAATCAGCCCCAGCATTTT
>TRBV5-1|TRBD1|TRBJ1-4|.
CASSLGQAREKLFF
TGCGCCAGCAGTTTGGGACAGGCTCGGGAAAAACTGTTTTTT
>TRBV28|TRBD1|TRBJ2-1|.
CASSPDRGIASSYNEQFF
TGTGCCAGCAGTCCCGACAGGGGCATAGCCAGCTCCTACAATGAGCAGTTCTTC
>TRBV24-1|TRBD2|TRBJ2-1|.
CATSAHSGRVVNEQFF
TGTGCCACCAGTGCCCATAGCGGGAGGGTAGTTAATGAGCAGTTCTTC
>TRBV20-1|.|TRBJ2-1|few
CSAEVPLGEQFF
TGCAGTGCGGAGGTACCCCTCGGGGAGCAGTTCTTC
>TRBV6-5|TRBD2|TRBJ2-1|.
CASSYILAGRVEQFF
TGTGCCAGCAGTTATATCCTAGCGGGAAGGGTAGAGCAGTTCTTC
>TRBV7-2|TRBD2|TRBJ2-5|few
CASSLDSGRAETQYF
TGTGCCAGCAGCTTAGATAGCGGGAGAGCAGAGACCCAGTACTTC
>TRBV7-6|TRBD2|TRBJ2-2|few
CASSSSLAGVGELFF
TGTGCCAGCAGCTCTTCCTTAGCGGGAGTGGGGGAGCTGTTTTTT
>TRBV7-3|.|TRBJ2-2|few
CASSLMGGVNTGELFF
TGTGCCAGCAGCTTAATGGGCGGTGTGAACACCGGGGAGCTGTTTTTT
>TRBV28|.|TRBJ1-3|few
CASSLLDSGNTIYF
TGTGCCAGCAGCCTACTGGACTCTGGAAACACCATATATTTT
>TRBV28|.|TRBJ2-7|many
CASSLRALHYEQYF
TGTGCCAGCAGTCTCCGGGCCCTGCACTACGAGCAGTACTTC
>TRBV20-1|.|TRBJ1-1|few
CSARAGLNTEAFF
TGCAGTGCTAGAGCAGGTCTGAACACTGAAGCTTTCTTT
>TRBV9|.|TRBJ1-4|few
CASSPGTRKNEKLFF
TGTGCCAGCAGCCCCGGGACAAGAAAGAATGAAAAACTGTTTTTT
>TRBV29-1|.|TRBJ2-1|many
CSVALGPSSYNEQFF
TGCAGCGTTGCGCTCGGACCTAGCTCCTACAATGAGCAGTTCTTC
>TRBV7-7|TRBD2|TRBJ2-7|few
CASSLGLEYEQYF
TGTGCTAGCAGCTTGGGACTAGAATACGAGCAGTACTTC
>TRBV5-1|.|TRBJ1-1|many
CASSLGGGTEAFF
TGCGCCAGCAGCTTGGGGGGAGGCACTGAAGCTTTCTTT
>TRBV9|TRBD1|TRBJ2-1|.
CASSPTQGAQGEQFF
TGTGCCAGCAGCCCCACACAGGGGGCGCAAGGTGAGCAGTTCTTC
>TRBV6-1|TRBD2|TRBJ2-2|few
CASSRWGWEGAGELFF
TGTGCCAGCAGTCGATGGGGCTGGGAGGGAGCCGGGGAGCTGTTTTTT
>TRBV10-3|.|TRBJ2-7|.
CAIRGDRPYEQYF
TGTGCCATCAGGGGGGACCGTCCCTACGAGCAGTACTTC
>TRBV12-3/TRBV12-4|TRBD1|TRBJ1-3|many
CASSLTGHSGNTIYF
TGTGCCAGCAGTTTGACAGGGCACTCTGGAAACACCATATATTTT
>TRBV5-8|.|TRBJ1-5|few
CASSLSGVDQPQHF
TGTGCCAGCAGCTTGTCTGGGGTCGATCAGCCCCAGCATTTT
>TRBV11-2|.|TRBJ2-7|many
CASSLGTGPYEQYF
TGTGCCAGCAGCTTAGGTACAGGGCCCTACGAGCAGTACTTC
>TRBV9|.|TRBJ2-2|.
CASSAYNMGVGELFF
TGTGCCAGCAGCGCCTACAACATGGGTGTCGGGGAGCTGTTTTTT
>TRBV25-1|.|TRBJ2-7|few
CASSDGLAHNYEQYF
TGTGCCAGCAGTGACGGGTTGGCGCACAACTACGAGCAGTACTTC
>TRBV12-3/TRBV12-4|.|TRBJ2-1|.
CASNLAPSSYNEQFF
TGTGCCAGCAATTTAGCGCCGAGCTCCTACAATGAGCAGTTCTTC
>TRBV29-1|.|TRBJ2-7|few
CSVGRGLDYEQYF
TGCAGCGTAGGAAGGGGGTTGGACTACGAGCAGTACTTC
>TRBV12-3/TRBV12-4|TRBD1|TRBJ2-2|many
CASSPGQGAVGELFF
TGTGCCAGCAGCCCGGGACAGGGGGCAGTCGGGGAGCTGTTTTTT
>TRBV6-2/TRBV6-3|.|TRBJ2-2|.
CASNLQGVETGELFF
TGTGCCAGCAATCTACAGGGAGTTGAGACCGGGGAGCTGTTTTTT
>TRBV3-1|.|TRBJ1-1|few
CASSPPRETEAFF
TGTGCCAGCAGCCCCCCGCGGGAGACTGAAGCTTTCTTT
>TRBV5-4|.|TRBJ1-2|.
CASSPKLSGYGYTF
TGTGCCAGCAGCCCTAAACTTAGCGGCTATGGCTACACCTTC
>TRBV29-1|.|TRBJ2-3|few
CSVDGTRGADTQYF
TGCAGCGTTGACGGGACGCGGGGCGCAGATACGCAGTATTTT
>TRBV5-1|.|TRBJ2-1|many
CASSLSWGNEQFF
TGCGCCAGCAGCTTGTCCTGGGGCAATGAGCAGTTCTTC
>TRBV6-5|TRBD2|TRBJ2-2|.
CASSYSWTSGGELFF
TGTGCCAGCAGTTACTCCTGGACTAGCGGGGGGGAGCTGTTTTTT
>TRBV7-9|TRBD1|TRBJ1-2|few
CASSLGTGASYVGYTF
TGTGCCAGCAGCTTAGGGACAGGGGCTAGCTATGTCGGCTACACCTTC
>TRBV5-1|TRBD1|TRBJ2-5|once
CASSLQGQGGQETQYF
TGCGCCAGCAGCTTACAGGGACAGGGGGGGCAAGAGACCCAGTACTTC
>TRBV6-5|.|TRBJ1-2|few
CASSYSRTGVGYGYTF
TGTGCCAGCAGTTACTCTCGGACGGGGGTTGGCTATGGCTACACCTTC
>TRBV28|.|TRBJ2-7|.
CASKAGLRGSHEQYF
TGTGCCAGCAAAGCGGGGCTCAGGGGAAGTCACGAGCAGTACTTC
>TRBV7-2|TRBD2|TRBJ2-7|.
CASSSGLKNYEQYF
TGTGCCAGCTCTAGCGGGCTAAAGAACTACGAGCAGTACTTC
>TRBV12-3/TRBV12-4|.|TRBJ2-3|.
CASSERAAQTDTQYF
TGTGCCAGCAGTGAGCGGGCGGCTCAAACAGATACGCAGTATTTT
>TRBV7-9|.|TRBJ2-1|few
CASSGGQYNEQFF
TGTGCCAGCAGCGGTGGGCAATACAATGAGCAGTTCTTC
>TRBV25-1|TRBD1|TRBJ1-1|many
CASQDRKANTEAFF
TGTGCCAGCCAGGACAGGAAAGCGAACACTGAAGCTTTCTTT
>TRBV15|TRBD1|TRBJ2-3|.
CATSGGQGAGDTQYF
TGTGCCACCAGCGGGGGACAGGGGGCGGGAGATACGCAGTATTTT
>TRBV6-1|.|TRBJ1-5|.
CASKAGQAGSNQPQHF
TGTGCCAGCAAGGCAGGGCAGGCGGGAAGCAATCAGCCCCAGCATTTT
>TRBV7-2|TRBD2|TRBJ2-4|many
CASSLRGLAVQMNIQYF
TGTGCCAGCAGCTTACGGGGACTAGCGGTACAGATGAACATTCAGTACTTC